These 12 T cell receptor beta chains were all obtained from the same sample, sequenced in a study of blood T cells in healthy people across ages. PCR was performed a second time for about 7 to 11 cycles using a sample-barcoded 5' primer and a J-beta primer mix. TCRdb reprocessed the 5' RACE reads with MiXCR, giving one entry per CDR3 protein. The sample has hundreds of thousands of distinct CDR3 sequences; 45% to 65% are singletons. Sequenced: blood. Source of these receptors: a man in his sixties in good health.

The chain links TRBV5-1 to TRBJ2-7, with TRBD1 as a possible D gene (5 bases). Trimming left V 2 bases short and J 5 bases short, with 8 bases between. This CDR3 spans 12 amino acids. The germline V gene has CDR1 SGHRS and CDR2 YFSETQ. The CDR3 sequence is CASSFDSDEQYF. CDR3 in DNA: TGCGCCAGCAGCTTCGACAGCGACGAGCAGTACTTC.

This chain joins TRBV12-3 or TRBV12-4 and TRBJ1-6, with a weak D call TRBD1 (5 bases). V was trimmed by 9 bases and J by 7 bases, leaving 19 bases between them. CDR3 size: 15 residues. CDR3 amino acids: CASPNGEGRNSPLHF. The CDR3 bases are TGTGCCAGTCCGAACGGGGAGGGGCGAAATTCACCCCTCCACTTT.

The table lists this clonotype with a count of one. One end of the junction does not line up with germline, which may come from a read error. The chain has TRBV12-3 or TRBV12-4 and TRBJ2-1; D is uncertain. The CDR3 runs to 14 residues. CDR3 amino acids: CASSLVGIYNGQFF. The CDR3 DNA is TGTGCCAGCAGTTTAGTCGGCATTTACAATGGGCAGTTCTTC.

This rearrangement joins TRBV6-5 to TRBJ2-3; 7 nucleotides agree with TRBD2. The CDR3 runs 13 residues. Per the germline V gene, CDR1 is MNHEY and CDR2 is SVGAGI. J lost 10 bases, V lost 5 bases, and 9 bases had no gene match. CDR3 residues: CASSRTSGGSQYF. CDR3 nucleotide sequence: TGTGCCAGCAGTCGGACTAGTGGGGGGTCGCAGTATTTT.

The chain couples TRBV7-6 to TRBJ2-5, with D unresolved. V lost 4 bases, J lost 7 bases, and 10 bases lay in between. CDR3 length: 12 amino acids. Germline V gene sequence: CDR1 SGHVS, CDR2 FNYEAQ. The CDR3 nucleotides are TGTGCCAGCAGCTCCTCCGTTGCGACCCAGTACTTC. Translation: CASSSSVATQYF.

This clonotype was recorded once. This chain connects TRBV20-1 to TRBJ2-3, with D perhaps matching TRBD2 (6 bases). Trimming cost V 6 bases and J 2 bases, with 15 bases left between them. The CDR3 is made up of 14 amino acids. Germline CDR1 and CDR2: DFQATT and SNEGSKA (reference sequence). CDR3 bases: TGCAGTGCACTTTCGGGGGTCGACACAGATACGCAGTATTTT. Encoded protein: CSALSGVDTDTQYF.

J is TRBJ2-5 and V is TRBV9; 13 positions agree with TRBD2. The junction had 5 bases not matched to a gene; V was cut back by 0 bases and J by 0 bases. CDR1 SGDLS and CDR2 YYNGEE come from the germline V gene. CDR3 length: 18 amino acids. The CDR3 nucleotides read TGTGCCAGCAGCGTAGGGACTAGCGGGGGACAGTACCAAGAGACCCAGTACTTC. It codes for CASSVGTSGGQYQETQYF.

The genes are TRBV29-1 and TRBJ2-3; tentatively, D is TRBD1 or TRBD2 (5 bases each). The germline V gene encodes CDR1 SQVTM and CDR2 ANQGSEA. The CDR3 totals 14 residues. Between the trimmed V and J ends, which lost 6 bases and 3 bases, there was a span of 16 bases. The CDR3 spells CSVAPGPGTDTQYF. The DNA of the CDR3 is TGCAGCGTCGCGCCGGGACCAGGGACAGATACGCAGTATTTT.

The chain is built from TRBV27 and TRBJ2-7; 9 bases are a match to TRBD1. J gave up 1 base and V 4 bases, and 11 bases lay outside the gene matches. The CDR3 is made up of 17 amino acids. Germline V CDR1 and CDR2: MNHEY, SMNVEV (reference sequence). The CDR3 bases are TGTGCCAGCAGTTCGTCCCGGGACAGGGCAGGGTCCTACGAGCAGTACTTC. Protein product: CASSSSRDRAGSYEQYF.

This rearrangement joins TRBV20-1 to TRBJ2-1; no definite D call. The CDR3 extends over 12 amino acids. The ends were cut back, 4 bases at V and 4 bases at J, with 8 bases in the middle. Germline CDR1 reads DFQATT; CDR2 reads SNEGSKA (reference sequence). The chain's CDR3 is CSATATYNEQFF. In nucleotides, the CDR3 is TGCAGTGCTACGGCTACATACAATGAGCAGTTCTTC.

This clonotype appeared once. J is TRBJ2-7 and V is TRBV7-9; a weak D match, TRBD1 (6 bases). V was trimmed by 0 bases and J by 0 bases, leaving 12 bases between them. The length of the CDR3 is 16 residues. CDR1 and CDR2 (germline): SEHNR, FQNEAQ (reference sequence). Written as DNA, the CDR3 is TGTGCCAGCAGCTTAGCTCAGGGGCCCAGCTCCTACGAGCAGTACTTC. Translation: CASSLAQGPSSYEQYF.

The chain joins TRBV4-1 to TRBJ2-1; D perhaps matches TRBD2 (6 bases). The CDR3 sequence is 17 residues long. Trimming shortened V by 4 bases and J by 3 bases, and 19 bases separated the two germline ends. The germline gives CDR1 MGHRA, CDR2 YSYEKL. The CDR3 DNA reads TGCGCCAGCAGCCCGGGGAATGCGGGACGGTTCTACAATGAGCAGTTCTTC. Encoded protein: CASSPGNAGRFYNEQFF.